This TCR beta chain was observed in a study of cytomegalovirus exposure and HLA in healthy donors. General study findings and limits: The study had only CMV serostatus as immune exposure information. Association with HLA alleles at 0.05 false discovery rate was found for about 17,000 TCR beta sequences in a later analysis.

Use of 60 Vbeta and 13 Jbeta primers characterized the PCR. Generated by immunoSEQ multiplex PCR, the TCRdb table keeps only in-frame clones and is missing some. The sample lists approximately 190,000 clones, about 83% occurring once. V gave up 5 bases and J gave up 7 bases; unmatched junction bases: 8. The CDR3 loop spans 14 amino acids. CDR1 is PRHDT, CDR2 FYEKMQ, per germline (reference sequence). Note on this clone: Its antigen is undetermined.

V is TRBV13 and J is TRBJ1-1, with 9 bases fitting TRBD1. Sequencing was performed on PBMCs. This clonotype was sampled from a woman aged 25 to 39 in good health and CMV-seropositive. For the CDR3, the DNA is TGTGCCAGCAGCCCGAGGACAGGGGCAGGTGAAGCTTTCTTT. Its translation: CASSPRTGAGEAFF.